This T cell receptor beta chain was retrieved from a study of blood T cell repertoires in COVID-19. The overall study: The samples span acute and convalescent COVID-19 from the United States, Italy and Spain. PBMCs, B-cell-depleted T cells, or T cells were the source of the cDNA or gDNA that made up the material.

Original analysis: Estimation of nucleated cell counts was performed using reference gene primer amplification. Some clones are missing from TCRdb's copy, which holds only in-frame ones; the method was immunoSEQ multiplex PCR. V and J calls and clone size come straight from that table; D and trimming were deduced from the DNA. This table has about 17,000 clones, about 88% appearing once. The germline gives CDR1 MDHEN, CDR2 SYDVKM. V was trimmed by 5 bases and J by 6 bases, leaving 14 bases between them. The CDR3 extends over 14 amino acids. The receptor was derived from a man aged 60 to 69 with active COVID-19. Sequences were obtained from peripheral blood. The chain combines TRBV28 with TRBJ2-1; possibly TRBD1 for D (6 bases). CDR3 sequence reads: CASSENGQPNEQFF. Written as DNA, the CDR3 is TGTGCCAGCAGTGAAAACGGACAGCCCAATGAGCAGTTCTTC.